The rows below give T cell receptor beta chains drawn from one sample of a study of blood T cell repertoires in COVID-19. The protocol was immunoSEQ multiplex PCR, while the TCRdb copy is restricted to in-frame clones and leaves out a portion. The sample includes roughly 120,000 clones, approximately 87% of them seen just once. Sequencing input: peripheral blood. The receptors were gathered from a man in his 70s who had recovered from COVID-19. Each CDR3 is given with its conserved first and last residue. Each record gives: V gene, D gene, clone size, J gene, CDR3 protein, CDR3 DNA. D genes are given only for firm matches. Rows may omit the clone size; those that give it use once, few, many or a size class.

TRBV5-1	TRBD1	.	TRBJ2-3	CASSLGQDTDTQYF	TGCGCCAGCAGCCTGGGACAGGACACAGATACGCAGTATTTT
TRBV11-3	TRBD1	.	TRBJ2-3	CASSPGTGSTDTQYF	TGTGCCAGCAGCCCCGGGACAGGAAGCACAGATACGCAGTATTTT
TRBV29-1	TRBD2	.	TRBJ2-1	CSVGKRESSYNEQFF	TGCAGCGTGGGCAAGCGGGAGAGCTCCTACAATGAGCAGTTCTTC
TRBV5-6	.	.	TRBJ1-5	CASSSLGSRGLNQPQHF	TGTGCCAGCAGCTCGTTGGGGAGTAGGGGACTCAATCAGCCCCAGCATTTT
TRBV2	.	.	TRBJ1-5	CASSNRARYNQPQHF	TGTGCCAGCTCCAACCGTGCGCGTTACAATCAGCCCCAGCATTTT
TRBV28	TRBD1	.	TRBJ1-1	CASTAGQVTQRNF	TGTGCCAGCACAGCTGGACAGGTTACTCAGAGAAATTTT
TRBV7-7	TRBD2	once	TRBJ2-5	CASSSGLAGTPQETQYF	TGTGCCAGCAGCTCTGGGCTAGCGGGAACCCCCCAAGAGACCCAGTACTTC
TRBV2	.	.	TRBJ2-2	CASSFYSGELFF	TGTGCCAGCAGTTTTTATAGCGGGGAGCTGTTTTTT
TRBV5-1	.	.	TRBJ1-4	CASSPLQGSGEKLFF	TGCGCCAGCAGCCCACTACAGGGATCGGGTGAAAAACTGTTTTTT
TRBV5-6	.	once	TRBJ1-5	CASSLQGVRKPQHF	TGTGCCAGCAGCTTACAAGGGGTAAGAAAGCCCCAGCATTTT
TRBV6-1	TRBD1	.	TRBJ2-2	CASSERDRGLENTGELFF	TGTGCCAGCAGCGAAAGGGACAGGGGGTTGGAGAACACCGGGGAGCTGTTTTTT
TRBV19	.	.	TRBJ2-3	CASSKGLTQDTQYF	TGTGCCAGTAGTAAGGGGTTGACACAGGATACGCAGTATTTT
TRBV6-1	.	.	TRBJ2-7	CASSEALNSVTYEQYF	TGTGCCAGCAGTGAAGCGTTAAACAGTGTCACCTACGAGCAGTACTTC
TRBV6-4	TRBD2	.	TRBJ2-5	CASSDGAGGQETQYF	TGTGCCAGCAGTGATGGAGCGGGGGGGCAAGAGACCCAGTACTTC
TRBV9	.	.	TRBJ2-1	CASSVGPDNEQFF	TGTGCCAGCAGCGTAGGTCCAGACAATGAGCAGTTCTTC
TRBV5-1	TRBD2	few	TRBJ2-1	CASRPLAGGISYNEQFF	TGCGCCAGCAGGCCTCTAGCGGGAGGGATCTCCTACAATGAGCAGTTCTTC